What follows are 17 T cell receptor beta chains derived from one specimen sequenced in a study of T cell responses to AZD1222 COVID-19 vaccine. Sequenced by immunoSEQ multiplex PCR; TCRdb stores in-frame clones only, minus some. The table has fewer than 180,000 clones, around 90% seen once. The material was peripheral blood, obtained 28 days after the second AZD1222 dose. The origin of the receptors is an adult who received the AZD1222 COVID-19 vaccine.

The chain's CDR3 is CASSRPGTGDPNYGYTF. The CDR3 DNA is TGTGCCAGCAGTCGTCCCGGGACAGGGGATCCTAACTATGGCTACACCTTC. V gene TRBV6-6 combines with J gene TRBJ1-2, with 10 bases matching TRBD1. Trimming removed 5 bases from V and 0 bases from J; junction bases left unmatched: 9. This CDR3 has 17 residues. Germline V gene sequence: CDR1 MNHNY, CDR2 SVGAGI (reference sequence).

This chain connects TRBV5-1 to TRBJ1-1; D is uncertain. Trimming removed 1 base at V and 1 base at J, with 11 bases between. The CDR3 has 15 amino acids. Germline CDR1 and CDR2: SGHRS and YFSETQ. CDR3: CASSLMGRRNTEAFF. The CDR3 nucleotides read TGCGCCAGCAGCTTGATGGGAAGGAGGAACACTGAAGCTTTCTTT.

The table lists this clone with a count of one. This chain connects TRBV14 to TRBJ1-3; D is uncertain. Per the germline V gene, CDR1 is SGHDN and CDR2 is FVKESK. V gave up 5 bases and J gave up 0 bases, with 5 bases separating them. The CDR3 sequence is 13 residues long. CDR3 region: CASSGLSGNTIYF. In DNA, the CDR3 is TGTGCCAGCAGCGGGCTCTCTGGAAACACCATATATTTT.

The J gene is TRBJ1-1, the V gene TRBV7-7; D is undetermined. The germline V gene has CDR1 SSHAT and CDR2 FNYEAQ (reference sequence). This CDR3 contains 14 residues. The ends were cut back, 5 bases at V and 2 bases at J, with 12 bases in the middle. This chain's CDR3 is CASSPSGVNTEAFF. The CDR3 nucleotides read TGTGCCAGCAGCCCCAGCGGGGTTAACACTGAAGCTTTCTTT.

This chain connects TRBV9 to TRBJ2-1, with D tentatively TRBD2 (6 bases). From germline, CDR1 is SGDLS and CDR2 YYNGEE. The CDR3 is 14 amino acids. Trimming took 3 bases from V and 4 from J, leaving 11 bases between them. The CDR3 here is CASSAAAGYNEQFF. The DNA of the CDR3 is TGTGCCAGCAGCGCGGCGGCGGGGTACAATGAGCAGTTCTTC.

The gene calls are TRBV6-5 and TRBJ1-1; D not resolved. Deletions cut 6 bases from V and 1 base from J, with 9 bases between. Germline V gives CDR1 MNHEY, CDR2 SVGAGI. The CDR3 loop spans 13 amino acids. This CDR3 reads CASSLTRNTEAFF. The CDR3 DNA reads TGTGCCAGCAGCTTGACGAGGAACACTGAAGCTTTCTTT.

In its sample, this clone was seen once. This rearrangement joins TRBV5-1 to TRBJ1-4; no clear D gene. Trimming shortened V by 0 bases and J by 5 bases, and 20 bases separated the two germline ends. CDR3 length: 18 amino acids. The germline V gene has CDR1 SGHRS and CDR2 YFSETQ. This CDR3 reads CASSLGIGTRLGNEKLFF. The DNA of the CDR3 is TGCGCCAGCAGCTTGGGGATAGGCACCAGGCTGGGGAATGAAAAACTGTTTTTT.

This rearrangement joins TRBV7-2 to TRBJ2-1; D may correspond to TRBD1 or TRBD2 (5 bases each). Per germline, CDR1 SGHTA and CDR2 FQGNSA. V was shortened by 1 base and J by 12 bases, with 16 bases between the two germline ends. The CDR3 sequence is 14 residues long. CDR3 nucleotides: TGTGCCAGCAGCTTAGACGGGACCCTTGATGGGCAGTTCTTC. Its translation is CASSLDGTLDGQFF.

J is TRBJ1-1 and V is TRBV6-2 or TRBV6-3; weak D call: TRBD1 (6 bases). The CDR3 runs to 14 residues. V was trimmed by 2 bases and J by 4 bases, leaving 11 bases between them. The germline CDR1 and CDR2 sequences are MNHEY and SVGEGT. In DNA, the CDR3 is TGTGCCAGCAGTTACCAGACAGGTGGCACTGAAGCTTTCTTT. It is translated as CASSYQTGGTEAFF.

This clone was picked up a small number of times. V and J are TRBV6-6 and TRBJ1-2, with 7 bases that match TRBD1. The germline gives CDR1 MNHNY, CDR2 SVGAGI (reference sequence). V lost 5 bases to trimming and J lost 2 bases; unmatched junction nucleotides: 14. This CDR3 has 17 residues. Here the CDR3 reads CASSPLPLGGQNYGYTF. DNA for the CDR3: TGTGCCAGCAGTCCACTCCCGCTGGGGGGACAGAACTATGGCTACACCTTC.

This chain joins TRBV29-1 and TRBJ1-1; 7 positions agree with TRBD1. V dropped 7 bases and J dropped 1; count of bases not matched to a gene: 6. CDR1 SQVTM and CDR2 ANQGSEA come from the germline V gene. CDR3 length equals 13 residues. The CDR3 region is CSGVTGKNTEAFF. In DNA form, the CDR3 reads TGCAGCGGGGTGACAGGGAAGAACACTGAAGCTTTCTTT.

The V gene is TRBV11-2, the J gene TRBJ2-5; 7 bases agree with TRBD2. The junction had 8 bases not matched to a gene; V was cut back by 2 bases and J by 2 bases. Germline V gene data show CDR1 as SGHAT and CDR2 as FQNNGV. The CDR3 loop spans 16 amino acids. The DNA for the CDR3 is TGTGCCAGCAGCTTATCATTCGGGAGGACGCAAGAGACCCAGTACTTC. Its protein product is CASSLSFGRTQETQYF.

The chain recombines TRBV2 with TRBJ2-2; D remains unclear. The CDR3 has 15 amino acids. V lost 2 bases to trimming and J lost 5 bases, with 12 bases between them. In germline, CDR1 is SNHLY, CDR2 FYNNEI. The CDR3 here is CASSELGQLTGELFF. The CDR3 coding sequence is TGTGCCAGCAGTGAATTAGGGCAACTTACCGGGGAGCTGTTTTTT.

The rearrangement joins TRBV7-9 to TRBJ2-7; TRBD2 matches at 10 bases. Trimming cost V 3 bases and J 3 bases; bases outside gene matches: 5. This CDR3 is built from 15 residues. Germline V gives CDR1 SEHNR, CDR2 FQNEAQ (reference sequence). In nucleotides, the CDR3 is TGTGCCAGCAGCTTGAGCACTAGCGGGGACTACGAGCAGTACTTC. Translating gives CASSLSTSGDYEQYF. Full variable domain (remainder filled in from reference TRBV7-9 and TRBJ2-7): DTGVSQNPRHKITKRGQNVTFRCDPISEHNRLYWYRQTLGQGPEFLTYFQNEAQLEKSRLLSDRFSAERPKGSFSTLEIQRTEQGDSAMYLCASSLSTSGDYEQYFGPGTRLTVT.

This clone was seen a single time. The V gene is TRBV29-1, the J gene TRBJ2-1; 8 nucleotides agree with TRBD1. With V trimmed by 7 bases and J by 5 bases, 7 bases remained unmatched. The germline CDR1 and CDR2 sequences are SQVTM and ANQGSEA. This CDR3 has 13 amino acids. The CDR3 nucleotides are TGCAGCGGTGACAGGGGAATGAACAATGAGCAGTTCTTC. Residues: CSGDRGMNNEQFF.

This clone has only one observation. The V and J genes are TRBV11-2 and TRBJ1-5; no clear D. Germline loops: CDR1 SGHAT, CDR2 FQNNGV. V was trimmed by 0 bases and J by 6 bases, leaving 9 bases between them. The CDR3 runs to 14 residues. The CDR3 sequence is CASSLDGGLQPQHF. The CDR3 region has the DNA TGTGCCAGCAGCTTAGATGGAGGGCTTCAGCCCCAGCATTTT.

The chain carries TRBV6-1 and TRBJ2-4; maybe TRBD1 (5 bases). V was cut by 2 bases and J by 9 bases, with 14 bases left in between. There are 14 residues in the CDR3. CDR1 is MNHNS and CDR2 is SASEGT in the germline V gene. This CDR3 is CASSELAQGFIQYF. CDR3 nucleotides: TGTGCCAGCAGTGAATTGGCCCAGGGTTTCATTCAGTACTTC.